This is a list of T cell receptor beta chains from one sample in a study of Graves' ophthalmopathy and Graves' hyperthyroidism. TCRdb re-called the multiplex PCR reads through MiXCR, storing one row per CDR3 protein. The sample lists hundreds of thousands of distinct CDR3 sequences, about a fifth occurring once. The sequenced material came from peripheral blood. These receptors were obtained from a woman aged 18-29 years with stable Graves' hyperthyroidism. Some clones in this sample may be carry-over from other donors' samples. CDR3s include the opening cysteine and the closing phenylalanine or tryptophan. A D gene is named only where the DNA matches it firmly. The size of a clone is reported for some rows only, either as once, few or many, or as a class for expanded clones.

d_call	clone_size	v_call	j_call	cdr3_aa	cdr3_nt
TRBD1	.	TRBV27	TRBJ1-1	CASSHRQGEAFF	TGTGCCAGCAGTCACAGACAGGGCGAAGCTTTCTTT
.	many	TRBV5-1	TRBJ2-2	CASSLGAGLGGELFF	TGCGCCAGCAGCTTGGGTGCAGGGCTTGGCGGGGAGCTGTTTTTT
.	many	TRBV20-1	TRBJ1-6	CSASTGFNSPLHF	TGCAGTGCCTCGACAGGCTTTAATTCACCCCTCCACTTT
.	many	TRBV6-1	TRBJ1-5	CASNPPGPLINQPQHF	TGTGCCAGCAACCCCCCCGGCCCCTTAATCAATCAGCCCCAGCATTTT
TRBD2	many	TRBV20-1	TRBJ2-5	CSARGGGGGGTQYF	TGCAGTGCTAGAGGTGGGGGGGGAGGAGGGACCCAGTACTTC
.	.	TRBV2	TRBJ2-1	CASSEVRGTSYNEQFF	TGTGCCAGCAGTGAAGTCAGGGGCACGTCCTACAATGAGCAGTTCTTC
.	.	TRBV20-1	TRBJ1-1	CSAKRRLPMNTEAFF	TGCAGTGCTAAAAGACGGCTTCCGATGAACACTGAAGCTTTCTTT
.	many	TRBV4-1	TRBJ1-2	CASSQGGAYGYTF	TGTGCCAGCAGCCAAGGAGGGGCCTATGGCTACACCTTC
.	few	TRBV7-9	TRBJ2-6	CASSWGFSGANVLTF	TGTGCCAGCAGCTGGGGATTCTCCGGGGCCAACGTCCTGACTTTC
.	many	TRBV29-1	TRBJ1-1	CSVVPGVSTEAFF	TGCAGCGTTGTTCCAGGGGTCTCCACTGAAGCTTTCTTT
TRBD2	many	TRBV27	TRBJ2-5	CASSARTSGGRETQYF	TGTGCCAGCAGTGCCCGGACTAGCGGGGGGCGGGAGACCCAGTACTTC
TRBD1	many	TRBV5-1	TRBJ2-2	CASSKRDRAAGELFF	TGCGCCAGCAGCAAAAGGGACAGGGCCGCGGGGGAGCTGTTTTTT
TRBD1	few	TRBV5-8	TRBJ1-2	CASSLLTGAGYTF	TGTGCCAGCAGCTTGTTGACAGGGGCTGGCTACACCTTC
TRBD1	many	TRBV27	TRBJ1-1	CASSLRQGSAEAFF	TGTGCCAGCAGCCTCCGACAGGGAAGCGCTGAAGCTTTCTTT
.	.	TRBV5-1	TRBJ1-1	CASSLGTLANTDAFF	TGCGCCAGCAGCTTGGGGACACTAGCGAACACTGATGCTTTCTTT
TRBD2	.	TRBV5-1	TRBJ2-7	CASSSFSGGPSSYEQYF	TGCGCCAGCAGCTCGTTTAGCGGGGGGCCGAGCTCCTACGAGCAGTACTTC
TRBD1	many	TRBV19	TRBJ1-5	CASTADRGNQPQHF	TGTGCCAGTACCGCTGACAGGGGGAATCAGCCCCAGCATTTT
.	few	TRBV30	TRBJ1-5	CAWQQDNQPQHF	TGTGCCTGGCAACAGGACAATCAGCCCCAGCATTTT
.	.	TRBV4-1	TRBJ1-3	CASSQPGRSSGNTIYF	TGCGCCAGCAGCCAGCCCGGACGGAGCTCTGGAAACACCATATATTTT
.	many	TRBV6-2/TRBV6-3	TRBJ2-7	CASSYSGTAESEQYF	TGTGCCAGCAGTTACTCAGGGACTGCGGAGTCCGAGCAGTACTTC
.	many	TRBV6-1	TRBJ2-5	CASSGIQETQYF	TGTGCCAGCAGCGGGATTCAAGAGACCCAGTACTTC
TRBD2	many	TRBV10-3	TRBJ2-5	CAISATSGVQETQYF	TGTGCCATCAGCGCGACTAGCGGGGTGCAAGAGACCCAGTACTTC
TRBD1	many	TRBV12-3/TRBV12-4	TRBJ1-5	CASSRTWGQGIQPQHF	TGTGCCAGCAGCCGGACTTGGGGACAGGGGATTCAGCCCCAGCATTTT
TRBD1	few	TRBV27	TRBJ2-6	CASSYRGPGANVLTF	TGTGCCAGCAGTTACAGGGGGCCGGGGGCCAACGTCCTGACTTTC
.	.	TRBV15	TRBJ1-3	CATSRDRVLSSGNTIYF	TGTGCCACCAGCAGAGATCGGGTCCTCAGCTCTGGAAACACCATATATTTT
.	many	TRBV28	TRBJ1-6	CASSYERYNNSPLHF	TGTGCCAGCAGTTATGAACGGTACAATAATTCACCCCTCCACTTT
.	.	TRBV9	TRBJ2-5	CASSVDSGGQETQYF	TGTGCCAGCAGCGTAGATAGTGGCGGCCAGGAGACCCAGTACTTC
TRBD1	few	TRBV14	TRBJ1-1	CASSPKWGQGGDTEAFF	TGTGCCAGCAGCCCCAAATGGGGACAGGGGGGAGACACTGAAGCTTTCTTT
.	.	TRBV7-7	TRBJ2-7	CASSPLAASYEQYF	TGTGCTAGCAGCCCCTTAGCGGCCTCCTACGAGCAGTACTTC
.	many	TRBV10-3	TRBJ1-1	CAISGVPSTEAFF	TGTGCCATCAGTGGGGTTCCTTCTACTGAAGCTTTCTTT
.	.	TRBV19	TRBJ2-7	CASSARDKPYEQYF	TGTGCCAGTAGTGCCCGGGACAAACCCTACGAGCAGTACTTC
TRBD1	many	TRBV12-3/TRBV12-4	TRBJ2-5	CASSLGPQGARETQYF	TGTGCCAGCAGTTTAGGACCACAGGGGGCGAGGGAGACCCAGTACTTC
.	.	TRBV6-1	TRBJ2-2	CASSPSAAGELFF	TGTGCCAGCAGTCCTAGTGCCGCCGGGGAGCTGTTTTTT
.	many	TRBV27	TRBJ1-1	CASSINGRGNTEAFF	TGTGCCAGCAGTATTAACGGGAGGGGGAACACTGAAGCTTTCTTT
.	many	TRBV6-5	TRBJ1-1	CASLPRVNTEAFF	TGTGCCAGCTTACCAAGGGTTAACACTGAAGCTTTCTTT
.	.	TRBV19	TRBJ1-3	CASSMFRSSGNTIYF	TGTGCCAGTAGTATGTTTCGGAGCTCTGGAAACACCATATATTTT
TRBD2	.	TRBV7-3	TRBJ2-5	CASTENGGAGETQYF	TGTGCCAGCACCGAGAACGGGGGGGCGGGAGAGACCCAGTACTTC
TRBD1	.	TRBV7-8	TRBJ2-5	CASSFQQGVGETQYF	TGTGCCAGCAGCTTTCAACAGGGGGTCGGGGAGACCCAGTACTTC
TRBD2	many	TRBV5-1	TRBJ2-7	CASSPSPGLAGGPKNEQYF	TGCGCCAGCAGCCCCAGTCCGGGACTAGCGGGAGGACCCAAGAACGAGCAGTACTTC
.	many	TRBV6-5	TRBJ1-5	CASSYSRDQPQHF	TGTGCCAGCAGTTACTCGCGGGATCAGCCCCAGCATTTT
.	few	TRBV7-6	TRBJ1-1	CASSLGGLAFF	TGTGCCAGCAGCTTGGGGGGGCTGGCTTTCTTT
TRBD1	many	TRBV20-1	TRBJ2-7	CSASTGQGGEQYF	TGCAGTGCTAGCACAGGACAGGGCGGCGAGCAGTACTTC
TRBD2	many	TRBV6-5	TRBJ2-2	CASSYAGGANTGELFF	TGTGCCAGCAGTTACGCGGGAGGCGCGAACACCGGGGAGCTGTTTTTT
TRBD2	many	TRBV2	TRBJ2-3	CASMLAGNTDTQYF	TGTGCCAGCATGCTAGCGGGAAACACAGATACGCAGTATTTT
TRBD1	.	TRBV12-5	TRBJ1-2	CASALTGGGRANYGYTF	TGTGCTAGTGCCCTAACAGGGGGCGGAAGAGCTAACTATGGCTACACCTTC
.	many	TRBV9	TRBJ1-2	CASSVVGWHHLLYGYTF	TGTGCCAGCAGCGTAGTAGGGTGGCACCATCTCCTCTATGGCTACACCTTC
TRBD2	.	TRBV28	TRBJ2-7	CASSPRLAEGGEQYF	TGTGCCAGCAGTCCCCGACTAGCGGAGGGGGGGGAGCAGTACTTC
TRBD1	.	TRBV5-1	TRBJ2-5	CASSLAPQGVQETQYF	TGCGCCAGCAGCTTGGCCCCTCAGGGGGTCCAAGAGACCCAGTACTTC
TRBD2	.	TRBV11-2	TRBJ2-7	CASSIGTSGGGEQYF	TGTGCCAGCAGCATAGGGACTAGCGGGGGCGGGGAGCAGTACTTC
.	many	TRBV5-1	TRBJ1-6	CASSPSQGNSPLHF	TGCGCCAGCAGCCCAAGCCAGGGGAATTCACCCCTCCACTTT
.	.	TRBV29-1	TRBJ1-1	CSVAIPNTEAFF	TGCAGCGTCGCAATCCCGAACACTGAAGCTTTCTTT
TRBD2	many	TRBV5-5	TRBJ2-7	CASSPREGKSYEQYF	TGTGCCAGCAGCCCAAGGGAGGGGAAGTCCTACGAGCAGTACTTC
TRBD1	many	TRBV9	TRBJ1-1	CASSRVDRVAFF	TGTGCCAGCTCTAGGGTGGACAGGGTGGCTTTCTTT
.	few	TRBV28	TRBJ1-1	CASSFGGWDTEAFF	TGTGCCAGCAGTTTTGGAGGGTGGGACACTGAAGCTTTCTTT
.	many	TRBV5-1	TRBJ2-2	CASSLHGELFF	TGCGCCAGCAGCTTGCACGGGGAGCTGTTTTTT
.	.	TRBV20-1	TRBJ2-7	CSATPMRVSSYEQYF	TGCAGTGCAACCCCTATGCGGGTGAGCTCCTACGAGCAGTACTTC
TRBD1	.	TRBV2	TRBJ1-2	CASSEAGTEHYGYTF	TGTGCCAGCAGTGAAGCTGGGACAGAACACTATGGCTACACCTTC
TRBD1	.	TRBV7-9	TRBJ1-6	CASSTGQGASSYNSPLHF	TGTGCCAGCAGCACCGGACAGGGAGCGAGCTCCTATAATTCACCCCTCCACTTT
TRBD1	few	TRBV3-1	TRBJ1-2	CASSPMDREFHYGYTF	TGTGCCAGCAGCCCAATGGACAGGGAGTTTCACTATGGCTACACCTTC
.	.	TRBV5-6	TRBJ2-3	CASSGWTPSTDTQYF	TGTGCCAGCAGCGGCTGGACTCCTAGCACAGATACGCAGTATTTT